This T cell receptor beta chain originates from a study of cytomegalovirus exposure and HLA in healthy donors. Whole-study context: Tens of millions of unique TCR sequences came from HLA-typed donors in an early release.

PCR employed 60 Vbeta and 13 Jbeta primers. Clones were sequenced by immunoSEQ multiplex PCR, and TCRdb holds only the in-frame ones, with some missing. The sample shows 120,000 or so clones, about 74% of them seen only once. The CDR3 contains 12 residues. V was trimmed by 4 bases and J by 4 bases, leaving 8 bases between them. The V gene's germline CDR1 is SGHDT and CDR2 YYEEEE. The specimen sequenced was PBMCs. The clonotype originates from a man aged 30 to 39 in good health and CMV-seronegative. The chain is built from TRBV5-6 and TRBJ1-1; no firm D call. The CDR3: CASSRSGTEAFF. In DNA, the CDR3 is TGTGCCAGCAGCCGTTCGGGCACTGAAGCTTTCTTT.